This T cell receptor beta chain is drawn from a study of cytomegalovirus exposure and HLA in healthy donors. Across the whole study: The 100 million to 120 million unique TCR beta sequences, from roughly 170 million T cells, were found by an earlier analysis. Of all 398 donors who were genotyped, around 79% belonged to the Caucasian-associated ancestry cluster.

Trimming at V came to 7 bases and at J to 1 base, leaving 1 base not matched to a gene. Looked up from germline, CDR1 is MNHEY and CDR2 is SVGAGI. This CDR3 has 15 amino acids. This clone has just a few counts. The target antigen is unknown. Regarding the study as a whole: Later genetic work tied a missense DCLRE1C variant to beta-chain V and J trimming.

The PCR contained 60 Vbeta and 13 Jbeta primers. Some clones are missing from TCRdb's copy, which holds only in-frame ones; the method was immunoSEQ multiplex PCR. This table holds roughly 140,000 clones, around 84% found once. This TCR was sampled from a woman aged 18 to 35 in good health and CMV-seronegative. The chain recombines TRBV6-5 with TRBJ2-2; 12 bases match TRBD2. The source material was PBMCs. The CDR3 DNA follows: TGTGCCAGCAAACTAGCGGGGGGGAACACCGGGGAGCTGTTTTTT. Translating it yields CASKLAGGNTGELFF.